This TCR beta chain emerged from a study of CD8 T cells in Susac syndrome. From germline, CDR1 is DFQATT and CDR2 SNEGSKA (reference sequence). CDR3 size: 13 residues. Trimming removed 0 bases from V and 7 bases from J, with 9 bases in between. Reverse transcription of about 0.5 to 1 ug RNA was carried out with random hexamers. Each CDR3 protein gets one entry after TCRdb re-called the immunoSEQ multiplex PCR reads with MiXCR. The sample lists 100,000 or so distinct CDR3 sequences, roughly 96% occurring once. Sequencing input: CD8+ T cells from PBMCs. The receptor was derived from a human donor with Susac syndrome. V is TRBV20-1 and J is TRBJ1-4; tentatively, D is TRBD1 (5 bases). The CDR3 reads CSARDGRGEKLFF. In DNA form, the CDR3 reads TGCAGTGCTAGAGATGGGAGGGGTGAAAAACTGTTTTTT.